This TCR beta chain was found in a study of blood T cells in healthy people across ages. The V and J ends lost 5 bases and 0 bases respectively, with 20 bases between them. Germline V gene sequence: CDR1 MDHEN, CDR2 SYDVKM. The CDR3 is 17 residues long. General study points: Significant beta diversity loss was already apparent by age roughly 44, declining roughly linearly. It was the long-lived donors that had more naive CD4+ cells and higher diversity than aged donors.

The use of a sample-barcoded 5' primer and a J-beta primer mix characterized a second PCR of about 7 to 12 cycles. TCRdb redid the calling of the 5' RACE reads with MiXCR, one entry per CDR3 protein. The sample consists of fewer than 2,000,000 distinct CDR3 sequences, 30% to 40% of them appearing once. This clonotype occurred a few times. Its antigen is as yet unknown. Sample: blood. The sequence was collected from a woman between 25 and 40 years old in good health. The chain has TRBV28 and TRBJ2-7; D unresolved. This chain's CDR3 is CASSPPLGKVRSYEQYF. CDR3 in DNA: TGTGCCAGCAGTCCACCCCTGGGGAAAGTCCGCTCCTACGAGCAGTACTTC.